The 3 T cell receptor beta chains below come from one sample, sequenced in a study of human T cells and chemical hapten exposure. The sample's time point: patch test 1, 2 weeks after DPC sensitization. Treatment given: therapeutic diphenylcyclopropenone sensitization with weekly scalp DPC. MiXCR, run by TCRdb on the RACE reads, gives a single entry per CDR3 protein. Of some 350,000 distinct CDR3 sequences in the sample, roughly 6.9% were seen once. The sample was whole blood, taken in connection with sensitization to the hapten diphenylcyclopropenone (DPC). These receptors came from a woman aged 18-35 years with alopecia areata. Some clones in this sample may be carry-over from other donors' samples.

This clonotype was recorded a few times. The rearrangement joins TRBV12-3 or TRBV12-4 to TRBJ2-3; either TRBD1 or TRBD2 may fit D (5 bases each). The V gene lost 7 bases and the J gene lost 1 base, with 12 bases spanning the gap. This CDR3 region has 14 residues. The CDR3 spells CASKIRDRTDTQYF. Written as DNA, the CDR3 is TGTGCCAGCAAAATCCGGGACCGCACAGATACGCAGTATTTT.

This clonotype was counted a few times. This rearrangement joins TRBV18 to TRBJ1-6; D is ambiguous. CDR3 length: 17 residues. Trimming took 4 bases from V and 6 from J, leaving 19 bases between them. Germline V gives CDR1 KGHSH, CDR2 LQKENI. The CDR3 loop reads CASSRQTVASTNSPLHF. CDR3 in DNA: TGTGCCAGCTCACGTCAAACAGTAGCCTCAACTAATTCACCCCTCCACTTT.

This sequence joins TRBV7-2 and TRBJ2-7; maybe TRBD1 (6 bases). Trimming shortened V by 6 bases and J by 9 bases, and 12 bases separated the two germline ends. Germline CDR1 reads SGHTA; CDR2 reads FQGNSA. This CDR3 is 11 amino acids long. CDR3 amino acids: CASSFGQRQYF. For the CDR3, the DNA is TGTGCCAGCAGTTTTGGACAGAGGCAGTACTTC.